The 9 T cell receptor beta chains presented below share a single source sample, sequenced in a study of blood T cell repertoires in COVID-19. TCRdb's table, derived via immunoSEQ multiplex PCR, lists solely in-frame clones and lacks some. The table lists 190,000 or so clones, roughly 94% of them singletons. What was sequenced was peripheral blood. The receptor set was obtained from a man younger than 45 with COVID-19, enrolled during active disease.

This sequence joins TRBV5-1 and TRBJ1-2, with 10 bases aligning to TRBD1. This CDR3 region has 14 residues. The V segment lost 3 bases and the J segment 4 bases; nucleotides outside the gene matches: 3. Per germline, CDR1 SGHRS and CDR2 YFSETQ. The CDR3 DNA reads TGCGCCAGCAGCTCCGGGACAGGGGTCTATGGCTACACCTTC. As protein: CASSSGTGVYGYTF.

This rearrangement joins TRBV4-1 to TRBJ2-1, with TRBD1 matching 7 bases. V trimming: 1 base; J trimming: 0 bases; junction bases outside the gene matches: 0. The CDR3 covers 15 residues. CDR1 is MGHRA and CDR2 is YSYEKL in the germline V gene. Here the CDR3 reads CASSQAGGSYNEQFF. The DNA of the CDR3 is TGCGCCAGCAGCCAAGCAGGGGGCTCCTACAATGAGCAGTTCTTC.

The V call is TRBV4-2, the J call TRBJ2-5, with D perhaps TRBD2 (5 bases). Germline V gives CDR1 LGHNA, CDR2 YNFKEQ. This CDR3 has 14 amino acids. V lost 6 bases to trimming and J lost 4 bases, with 15 bases between them. DNA for the CDR3: TGTGCCAGCAGGCCCCGCAACGGGATAGAGACCCAGTACTTC. Encoded protein: CASRPRNGIETQYF.

The chain recombines TRBV9 with TRBJ1-4; TRBD1 aligns across 10 bases. Germline V lookup: CDR1 SGDLS, CDR2 YYNGEE. With V trimmed by 4 bases and J by 5 bases, 11 bases remained unmatched. This CDR3 region has 17 residues. CDR3 DNA sequence: TGTGCCAGCAGCTTCACACCACCGGGACAGGGGAATGAAAAACTGTTTTTT. Translation: CASSFTPPGQGNEKLFF.

V usage is TRBV11-2 and J usage is TRBJ2-7; 10 bases are a match to TRBD1. V trimming: 5 bases; J trimming: 4 bases; junction bases outside the gene matches: 8. This CDR3 has 15 residues. From germline, CDR1 is SGHAT and CDR2 FQNNGV. DNA of the CDR3: TGTGCCAGCAGCACCGGGACAGGGGTGTCGTACGAGCAGTACTTC. It translates to CASSTGTGVSYEQYF.

The chain couples TRBV12-3 or TRBV12-4 to TRBJ1-5, with 8 bases that match TRBD1. Trimming took 2 bases from V and 11 from J; bases not matched to a gene: 5. CDR3 length: 13 amino acids. DNA of the CDR3: TGTGCCAGCAGTTTATGGCGACAGGGGACCCAGCATTTT. This codes for CASSLWRQGTQHF.

This clone was seen more than once but under ten times. V is TRBV10-3 and J is TRBJ1-2, with a possible D match to TRBD1 (5 bases). Germline assignment: CDR1 ENHRY and CDR2 SYGVKD. With 0 bases removed from V and 2 bases from J, the gap between germline ends came to 10 bases. The CDR3 consists of 15 residues. CDR3 nucleotide sequence: TGTGCCATCAGTGAGTCTTGGGGCTTCAACTATGGCTACACCTTC. Protein: CAISESWGFNYGYTF.

The DNA for the CDR3 is TGTGCCAGCAGCTTAGAAGATACAGGGCCAGAGACCCAGTACTTC. This sequence encodes CASSLEDTGPETQYF. V gene TRBV5-4 combines with J gene TRBJ2-5; D perhaps matches TRBD1 (6 bases). Trimming pared 2 bases from V and 4 bases from J, leaving 15 bases between. The CDR3 spans 15 residues. From germline, CDR1 is SGHNT and CDR2 YYREEE (reference sequence). Full variable domain (outside the CDR3, taken from reference TRBV5-4 and TRBJ2-5): ETGVTQSPTHLIKTRGQQVTLRCSSQSGHNTVSWYQQALGQGPQFIFQYYREEENGRGNFPPRFSGLQFPNYSSELNVNALELDDSALYLCASSLEDTGPETQYFGPGTRLLVL.

The CDR3 sequence is CATSQGISQPQHF. The CDR3 DNA is TGTGCCACCAGTCAGGGAATAAGTCAGCCCCAGCATTTT. The rearrangement uses TRBV24-1 and TRBJ1-5, with a tentative D call TRBD1 (5 bases). This CDR3 is built from 13 residues. V gave up 6 bases and J gave up 6 bases, with 11 bases separating them. Germline V CDR1 and CDR2: KGHDR, SFDVKD.